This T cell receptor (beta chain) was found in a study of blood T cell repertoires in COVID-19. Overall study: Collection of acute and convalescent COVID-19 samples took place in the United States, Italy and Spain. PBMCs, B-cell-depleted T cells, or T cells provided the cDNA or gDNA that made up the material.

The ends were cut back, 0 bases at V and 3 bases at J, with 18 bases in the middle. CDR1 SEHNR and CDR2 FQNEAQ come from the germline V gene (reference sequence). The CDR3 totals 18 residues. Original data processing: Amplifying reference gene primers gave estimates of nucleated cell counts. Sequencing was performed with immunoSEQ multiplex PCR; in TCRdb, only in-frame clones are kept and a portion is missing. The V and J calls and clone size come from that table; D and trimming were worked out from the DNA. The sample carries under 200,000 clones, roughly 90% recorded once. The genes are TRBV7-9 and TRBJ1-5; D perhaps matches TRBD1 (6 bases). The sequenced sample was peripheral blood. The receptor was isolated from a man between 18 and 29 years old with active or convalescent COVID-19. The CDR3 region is CASSLAGGSYRDNQPQHF. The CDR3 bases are TGTGCCAGCAGCTTAGCAGGGGGATCCTATAGAGACAATCAGCCCCAGCATTTT. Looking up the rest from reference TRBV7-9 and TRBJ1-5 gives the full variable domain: DTGVSQNPRHKITKRGQNVTFRCDPISEHNRLYWYRQTLGQGPEFLTYFQNEAQLEKSRLLSDRFSAERPKGSFSTLEIQRTEQGDSAMYLCASSLAGGSYRDNQPQHFGDGTRLSIL.